The text below deals with one T cell receptor beta chain. Germline trimming cut 7 bases from V and 3 bases from J; bases unmatched to any gene: 6. Germline values: CDR1 LNHDA, CDR2 SQIVND (reference sequence). The CDR3 covers 15 residues. TCRdb's copy holds only in-frame clones and misses some; the assay was immunoSEQ multiplex PCR. The sample carries 100,000 or so clones, roughly 90% recorded once. This entry comes from a study of PD-1 blockade in classical Hodgkin lymphoma. Autologous stem cell transplantation was followed by relapse in every patient, and brentuximab vedotin exposure varied. The genes are TRBV19 and TRBJ2-1; 10 positions agree with TRBD2. This sequence originates from a human donor with classical Hodgkin lymphoma. The source material was peripheral blood mononuclear cells (PBMCs), sampled before the second cycle of nivolumab. The CDR3 loop is CASTLAGEFYNEQFF. The DNA for the CDR3 is TGTGCCAGTACCCTAGCGGGGGAATTCTACAATGAGCAGTTCTTC.